One sample yielded the 10 T cell receptor beta chains listed below, sequenced in a study of control samples from healthy donors and cancer patients. Only in-frame clones appear in the TCRdb table, and some are missing; sequencing was by immunoSEQ multiplex PCR. The data hold roughly 99,000 clones, with roughly 86% observed a single time. Source material: blood. Receptor source: a man between 60 and 70 years old in good health.

DNA for the CDR3: TGTGCCAGCAGTCGCTTAGACTTTACCGGGACGTTTGTTAATCAGCCCCAGCATTTT. Its protein product is CASSRLDFTGTFVNQPQHF. The chain is built from TRBV6-6 and TRBJ1-5; D is perhaps TRBD1 (5 bases). Germline CDR1 reads MNHNY; CDR2 reads SVGAGI (reference sequence). V was pared by 5 bases and J by 4 bases, with 27 bases between. The CDR3 totals 19 residues.

This rearrangement joins TRBV28 to TRBJ2-7, with D maybe TRBD1 (6 bases). The V end lost 3 bases, the J end lost 4 bases, and 13 bases lay between the germline ends. This CDR3 is built from 14 residues. Germline values: CDR1 MDHEN, CDR2 SYDVKM. The CDR3 sequence: CASSFARGMYEQYF. CDR3 bases: TGTGCCAGCAGTTTCGCCAGGGGAATGTACGAGCAGTACTTC.

V gene TRBV12-3 or TRBV12-4 combines with J gene TRBJ1-2; D possibly corresponds to TRBD1 (5 bases). The CDR3 loop spans 12 amino acids. Trimming shortened V by 5 bases and J by 8 bases, and 12 bases separated the two germline ends. The CDR3 nucleotides read TGTGCCAGCAGTGCCACAGGTGTAGGCTACACCTTC. Translated: CASSATGVGYTF.

The CDR3 bases are TGTGCCAGCAGCTTAGGCGGTTCTGGGACTGAAGCTTTCTTT. Translated: CASSLGGSGTEAFF. The chain combines TRBV13 with TRBJ1-1; D not resolved. Germline V CDR1 and CDR2: PRHDT, FYEKMQ (reference sequence). V lost 0 bases and J lost 5, with 10 bases in between. The CDR3 length is 14 residues.

This chain joins TRBV5-1 and TRBJ2-7, with a weak D call TRBD1 (5 bases). The CDR3 totals 13 residues. The germline gives CDR1 SGHRS, CDR2 YFSETQ. Trimming took 0 bases from V and 3 from J, leaving 7 bases between them. The CDR3 bases are TGCGCCAGCAGCTTGGGCAGGGACTACGAGCAGTACTTC. It yields the protein CASSLGRDYEQYF.

This clone occurred a few times. The chain links TRBV30 to TRBJ1-5; 7 bases are a match to TRBD1. This CDR3 has 12 amino acids. Per germline, CDR1 GTSNPN and CDR2 SVGIG (reference sequence). Losses at the gene ends were 5 bases for V and 9 bases for J; bases not matched to a gene: 7. The CDR3 loop is CAWSRDSGPQHF. Here the CDR3 DNA reads TGTGCCTGGTCCCGGGACAGCGGGCCCCAGCATTTT. The entire variable domain, with the rest obtained from reference TRBV30 and TRBJ1-5, is as follows: SQTIHQWPATLVQPVGSPLSLECTVEGTSNPNLYWYRQAAGRGLQLLFYSVGIGQISSEVPQNLSASRPQDRQFILSSKKLLLSDSGFYLCAWSRDSGPQHFGDGTRLSIL.

V is TRBV4-1 and J is TRBJ2-1; a possible D gene is TRBD2 (5 bases). Germline assignment: CDR1 MGHRA and CDR2 YSYEKL. The CDR3 spans 16 residues. V lost 0 bases and J lost 12, with 21 bases in between. The CDR3 region is CASSQDPAGPPIGQFF. The CDR3 DNA is TGCGCCAGCAGCCAAGATCCCGCGGGCCCTCCTATCGGGCAGTTCTTC.

This chain uses TRBV12-3 or TRBV12-4 with TRBJ2-5; D unresolved. The V end lost 5 bases, the J end lost 4 bases, and 11 bases lay between the germline ends. The CDR3 consists of 13 residues. CDR3 sequence (DNA): TGTGCCAGCAGTCCGCCCGAGCGAGAGACCCAGTACTTC. Its translation: CASSPPERETQYF.

The V gene is TRBV29-1, the J gene TRBJ1-1; D possibly corresponds to TRBD1 (5 bases). The germline gives CDR1 SQVTM, CDR2 ANQGSEA. This CDR3 spans 13 amino acids. Deletions cut 4 bases from V and 2 bases from J, with 11 bases between. The DNA of the CDR3 is TGCAGCGTTGCAGGGTTCATAAACACTGAAGCTTTCTTT. Amino acids: CSVAGFINTEAFF.

V usage is TRBV9 and J usage is TRBJ2-3; 11 bases match TRBD1. Germline CDR1 reads SGDLS; CDR2 reads YYNGEE. The length of the CDR3 is 16 residues. The junction had 5 bases not matched to a gene; V was cut back by 4 bases and J by 1 base. The CDR3 spells CASSPGDRGGTDTQYF. CDR3 sequence (DNA): TGTGCCAGCAGCCCCGGGGACAGGGGGGGCACAGATACGCAGTATTTT. The full variable domain, with the rest looked up from reference TRBV9 and TRBJ2-3, is DSGVTQTPKHLITATGQRVTLRCSPRSGDLSVYWYQQSLDQGLQFLIQYYNGEERAKGNILERFSAQQFPDLHSELNLSSLELGDSALYFCASSPGDRGGTDTQYFGPGTRLTVL.